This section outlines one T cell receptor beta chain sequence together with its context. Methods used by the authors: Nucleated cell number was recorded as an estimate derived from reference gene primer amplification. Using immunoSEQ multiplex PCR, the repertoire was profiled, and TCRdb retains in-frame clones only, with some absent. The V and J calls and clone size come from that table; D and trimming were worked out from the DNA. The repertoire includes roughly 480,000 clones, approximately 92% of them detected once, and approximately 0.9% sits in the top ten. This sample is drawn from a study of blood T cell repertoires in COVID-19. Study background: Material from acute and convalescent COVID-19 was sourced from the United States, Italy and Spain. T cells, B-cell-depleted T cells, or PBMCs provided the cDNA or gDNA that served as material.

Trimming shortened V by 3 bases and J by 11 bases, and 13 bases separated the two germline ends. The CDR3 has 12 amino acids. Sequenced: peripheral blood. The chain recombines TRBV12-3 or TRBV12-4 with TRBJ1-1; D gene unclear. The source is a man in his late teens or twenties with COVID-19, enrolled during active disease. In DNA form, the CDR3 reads TGTGCCAGCAGTTTTGCGCACGAAGCGGCTTTCTTT. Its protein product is CASSFAHEAAFF.